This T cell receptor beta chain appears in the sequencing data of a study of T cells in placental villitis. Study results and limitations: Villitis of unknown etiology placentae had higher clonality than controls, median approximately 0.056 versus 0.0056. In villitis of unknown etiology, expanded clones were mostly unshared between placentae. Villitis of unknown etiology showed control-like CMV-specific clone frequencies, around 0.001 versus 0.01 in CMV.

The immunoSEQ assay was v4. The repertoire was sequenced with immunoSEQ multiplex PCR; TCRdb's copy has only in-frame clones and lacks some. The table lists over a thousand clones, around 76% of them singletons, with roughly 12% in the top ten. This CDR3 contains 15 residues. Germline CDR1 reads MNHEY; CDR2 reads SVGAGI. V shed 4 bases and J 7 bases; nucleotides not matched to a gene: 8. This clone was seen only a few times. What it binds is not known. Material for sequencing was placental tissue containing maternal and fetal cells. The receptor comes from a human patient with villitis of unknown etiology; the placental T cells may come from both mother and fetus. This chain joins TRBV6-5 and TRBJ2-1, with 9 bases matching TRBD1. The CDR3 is CASSFSSGQGNEQFF. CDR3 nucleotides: TGTGCCAGCAGTTTCTCCTCTGGACAGGGGAATGAGCAGTTCTTC.